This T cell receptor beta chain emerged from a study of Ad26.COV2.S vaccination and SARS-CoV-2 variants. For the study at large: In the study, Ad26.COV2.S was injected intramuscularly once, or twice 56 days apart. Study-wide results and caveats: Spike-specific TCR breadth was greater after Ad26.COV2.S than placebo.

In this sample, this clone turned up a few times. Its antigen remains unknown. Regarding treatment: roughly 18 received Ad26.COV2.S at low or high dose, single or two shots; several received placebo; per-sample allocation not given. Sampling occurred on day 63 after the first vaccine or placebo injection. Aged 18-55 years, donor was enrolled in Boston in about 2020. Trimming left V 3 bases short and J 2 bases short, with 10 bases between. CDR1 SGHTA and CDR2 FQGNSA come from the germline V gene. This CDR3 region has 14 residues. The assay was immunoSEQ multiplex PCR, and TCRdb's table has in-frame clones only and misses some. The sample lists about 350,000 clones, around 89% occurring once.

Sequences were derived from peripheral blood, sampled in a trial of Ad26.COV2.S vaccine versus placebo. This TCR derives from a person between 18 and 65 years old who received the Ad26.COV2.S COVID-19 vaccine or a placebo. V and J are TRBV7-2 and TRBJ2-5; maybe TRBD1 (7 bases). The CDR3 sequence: CASSLGGQQETQYF. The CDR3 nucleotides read TGTGCCAGCAGCTTGGGGGGACAGCAAGAGACCCAGTACTTC.